The 18 T cell receptor beta chains presented below share a single source sample, sequenced in a study of shared clonotypes between healthy human individuals. The repertoire was sequenced with immunoSEQ multiplex PCR; TCRdb's copy has only in-frame clones and lacks some. Among some 2,500,000 clones, 80% to 95% were seen once, and the ten largest hold 0.36%. What was sequenced was naive CD4+ T cells from PBMCs. Specified subset: CD45RA+ positively selected. The receptors come from a man aged 18 to 29 in good health. Some clones in this sample may be carry-over from other donors' samples.

V gene TRBV30 combines with J gene TRBJ1-6, with D possibly TRBD1 on 6 matching bases. V was cut by 5 bases and J by 0 bases, with 17 bases left in between. This CDR3 contains 17 residues. Germline V gene lookup returns CDR1 GTSNPN and CDR2 SVGIG (reference sequence). The CDR3 DNA sequence: TGTGCCTGGGCCATGGGGGGCCTAAGCTCCTATAATTCACCCCTCCACTTT. Residues: CAWAMGGLSSYNSPLHF.

The rearrangement joins TRBV28 to TRBJ1-2, with D uncertain. V was cut by 5 bases and J by 7 bases, with 14 bases left in between. Looked up from germline, CDR1 is MDHEN and CDR2 is SYDVKM. This CDR3 region has 13 residues. This CDR3 is CASSRAIPFGYTF. In DNA form, the CDR3 reads TGTGCCAGCAGTCGCGCAATCCCCTTTGGCTACACCTTC.

V usage is TRBV5-5 and J usage is TRBJ2-1, with 11 nucleotides matching TRBD2. The J segment lost 4 bases and the V segment lost 5 bases, leaving 5 bases of the junction unmatched. The germline gives CDR1 SGHKS, CDR2 YYEKEE (reference sequence). CDR3 length: 15 amino acids. CDR3 bases: TGTGCCAGCAGTTTCGGGACTAGCGGATACAATGAGCAGTTCTTC. Protein product: CASSFGTSGYNEQFF.

V usage is TRBV7-9 and J usage is TRBJ1-2, with D uncertain. V lost 5 bases and J 0 bases, leaving 13 bases between the germline ends. The CDR3 has 15 residues. The germline V gene encodes CDR1 SEHNR and CDR2 FQNEAQ (reference sequence). In DNA form, the CDR3 reads TGTGCCAGCAGCCCCACCGCCGTCACTAACTATGGCTACACCTTC. Protein product: CASSPTAVTNYGYTF.

The rearrangement links TRBV27 to TRBJ1-2, with 7 bases identical to TRBD1. The CDR3 is 13 residues long. With 9 bases clipped from V and 4 bases from J, the junction kept 8 bases outside the gene matches. Germline V gene data show CDR1 as MNHEY and CDR2 as SMNVEV (reference sequence). The DNA of the CDR3 is TGTGCCAGTAGACAGGGAGCTTCCTATGGCTACACCTTC. It codes for CASRQGASYGYTF.

This chain connects TRBV18 to TRBJ2-2; a weak D match, TRBD2 (5 bases). In germline, CDR1 is KGHSH, CDR2 LQKENI. The germline V and J ends were trimmed by 6 bases and 5 bases, with 13 bases remaining between them. This CDR3 is 14 amino acids long. DNA for the CDR3: TGTGCCAGCTCCCAATCAGGCGGGACCGGGGAGCTGTTTTTT. It encodes CASSQSGGTGELFF. Full variable domain (missing parts from reference TRBV18 and TRBJ2-2): NAGVMQNPRHLVRRRGQEARLRCSPMKGHSHVYWYRQLPEEGLKFMVYLQKENIIDESGMPKERFSAEFPKEGPSILRIQQVVRGDSAAYFCASSQSGGTGELFFGEGSRLTVL.

The chain couples TRBV5-1 to TRBJ1-2; no reliable D call. The V and J ends lost 3 bases and 0 bases respectively, with 12 bases between them. Looked up from germline, CDR1 is SGHRS and CDR2 is YFSETQ. The CDR3 runs to 15 residues. Here the CDR3 DNA reads TGCGCCAGCAGCTACGGTGTCACGGCTAACTATGGCTACACCTTC. It translates to CASSYGVTANYGYTF.

The chain recombines TRBV18 with TRBJ1-2, with TRBD1 matching 9 bases. V gave up 1 base and J gave up 4 bases; unmatched junction bases: 10. The CDR3 runs to 17 residues. Germline assignment: CDR1 KGHSH and CDR2 LQKENI. The CDR3 DNA reads TGTGCCAGCTCACCACGGGCCGAGGGACAGGGAGGCTATGGCTACACCTTC. Amino acid sequence: CASSPRAEGQGGYGYTF.

V gene TRBV4-3 combines with J gene TRBJ2-1; D ambiguous. CDR1 and CDR2 from the germline V gene are LGHNA and YSLEER. CDR3 length equals 14 residues. Trimming cost V 0 bases and J 15 bases, with 18 bases left between them. The CDR3 sequence is CASSQDFTLNPGFF. In DNA, the CDR3 is TGCGCCAGCAGCCAAGATTTTACACTCAACCCCGGGTTCTTC.

A remark on this clone: Other DNA sequences within the sample encode an identical CDR3. The V and J genes are TRBV5-1 and TRBJ2-5; 14 positions agree with TRBD2. This CDR3 region has 15 residues. Germline CDR1 and CDR2: SGHRS and YFSETQ. V shed 2 bases and J 5 bases; nucleotides not matched to a gene: 2. CDR3 protein: CASSFGTSGSETQYF. Written as DNA, the CDR3 is TGCGCCAGCAGCTTTGGGACTAGCGGGAGTGAGACCCAGTACTTC. Filled out from reference TRBV5-1 and TRBJ2-5, the complete variable domain reads KAGVTQTPRYLIKTRGQQVTLSCSPISGHRSVSWYQQTPGQGLQFLFEYFSETQRNKGNFPGRFSGRQFSNSRSEMNVSTLELGDSALYLCASSFGTSGSETQYFGPGTRLLVL.

The V and J genes are TRBV10-3 and TRBJ2-5; D ambiguous. Matching the DNA end better, TRBJ2-7 makes the J call doubtful. The CDR3 runs to 14 residues. In germline, CDR1 is ENHRY, CDR2 SYGVKD. CDR3 residues: CAISERLEKREQYF. Written as DNA, the CDR3 is TGTGCCATCAGCGAACGTCTAGAGAAGCGCGAGCAGTACTTC.

The chain recombines TRBV5-5 with TRBJ1-2, with no clear D. This CDR3 is built from 12 residues. CDR1 is SGHKS, CDR2 YYEKEE, per germline (reference sequence). Trimming took 4 bases from V and 7 from J, leaving 11 bases between them. DNA of the CDR3: TGTGCCAGCAGCACCCGACACTTTGGCTACACCTTC. It specifies CASSTRHFGYTF.

The chain is built from TRBV28 and TRBJ2-7, with D perhaps TRBD1 or TRBD2 (6 bases each). From germline, CDR1 is MDHEN and CDR2 SYDVKM. Trimming took 3 bases from V and 5 from J, leaving 23 bases between them. The CDR3 sequence is 17 residues long. The CDR3 loop is CASSFIFYRGVPNEQYF. The CDR3, as DNA: TGTGCCAGCAGTTTTATCTTCTATAGGGGGGTCCCCAACGAGCAGTACTTC.

The genes are TRBV11-2 and TRBJ2-7; D gene ambiguous. The V gene's germline CDR1 is SGHAT and CDR2 FQNNGV. V was shortened by 6 bases and J by 3 bases, with 6 bases between the two germline ends. CDR3 length: 11 amino acids. This chain's CDR3 is CASRHNYEQYF. In DNA, the CDR3 is TGTGCCAGCAGGCACAACTACGAGCAGTACTTC.

Comments on this clone: Other DNA sequences within the sample encode an identical CDR3. The gene calls are TRBV5-1 and TRBJ1-1; 9 bases are a match to TRBD1. V was pared by 4 bases and J by 3 bases, with 4 bases of the junction left unmatched. There are 14 residues in the CDR3. Looked up from germline, CDR1 is SGHRS and CDR2 is YFSETQ. The CDR3 DNA is TGCGCCAGCAGCGGGGGACAGGGCCACACTGAAGCTTTCTTT. Translating it yields CASSGGQGHTEAFF. Based on the CDR3 plus reference TRBV5-1 and TRBJ1-1, the full variable domain is KAGVTQTPRYLIKTRGQQVTLSCSPISGHRSVSWYQQTPGQGLQFLFEYFSETQRNKGNFPGRFSGRQFSNSRSEMNVSTLELGDSALYLCASSGGQGHTEAFFGQGTRLTVV.

This chain links TRBV4-1 with TRBJ2-2; D call uncertain. V was clipped by 0 bases and J by 0 bases, with 14 bases between them. CDR3 length: 18 residues. Germline-derived CDR1 and CDR2 are MGHRA and YSYEKL. The CDR3 loop is CASSQEVIRQTNTGELFF. As DNA, the CDR3 is TGCGCCAGCAGCCAAGAGGTCATTAGGCAGACGAACACCGGGGAGCTGTTTTTT.

The rearrangement joins TRBV4-2 to TRBJ2-1; D is possibly TRBD2 (7 bases). Germline CDR1 LGHNA, CDR2 YNFKEQ. CDR3 size: 18 residues. V dropped 0 bases and J dropped 2 bases, with 17 bases sitting between them. The CDR3 nucleotides are TGTGCCAGCAGCCAAGAAGCTCGGGGGGCAGGGGCCTACAATGAGCAGTTCTTC. Protein sequence: CASSQEARGAGAYNEQFF.

This sequence joins TRBV6-1 and TRBJ1-3; D call uncertain. V lost 5 bases, J lost 0 bases, and 11 bases lay in between. The germline gives CDR1 MNHNS, CDR2 SASEGT. The CDR3 spans 15 residues. Here the CDR3 DNA reads TGTGCCAGCAGTAGGGAACGGGGCTCTGGAAACACCATATATTTT. Translating gives CASSRERGSGNTIYF.